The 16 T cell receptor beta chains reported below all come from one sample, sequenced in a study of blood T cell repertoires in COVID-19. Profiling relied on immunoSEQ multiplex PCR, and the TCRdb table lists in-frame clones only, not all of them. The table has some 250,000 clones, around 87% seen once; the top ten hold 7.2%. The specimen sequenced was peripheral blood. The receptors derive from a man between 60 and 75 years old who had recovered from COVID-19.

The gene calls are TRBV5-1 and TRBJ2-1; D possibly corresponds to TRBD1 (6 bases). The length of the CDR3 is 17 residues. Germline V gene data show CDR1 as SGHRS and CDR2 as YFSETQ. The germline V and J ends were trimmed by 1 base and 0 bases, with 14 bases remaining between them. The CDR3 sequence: CASSLNGGWSSYNEQFF. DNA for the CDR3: TGCGCCAGCAGCTTGAATGGGGGCTGGAGCTCCTACAATGAGCAGTTCTTC.

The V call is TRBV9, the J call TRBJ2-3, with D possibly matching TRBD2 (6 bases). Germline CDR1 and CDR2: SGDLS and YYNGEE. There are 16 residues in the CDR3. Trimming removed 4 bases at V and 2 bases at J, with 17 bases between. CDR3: CASSPLGGPPTDTQYF. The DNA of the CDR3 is TGTGCCAGCAGCCCCCTCGGGGGACCGCCCACAGATACGCAGTATTTT.

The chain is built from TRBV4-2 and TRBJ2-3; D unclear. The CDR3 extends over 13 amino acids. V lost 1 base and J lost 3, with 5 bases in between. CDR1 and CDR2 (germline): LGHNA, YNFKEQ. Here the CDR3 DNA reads TGTGCCAGCAGCCAAGTCGGGACAGATACGCAGTATTTT. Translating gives CASSQVGTDTQYF.

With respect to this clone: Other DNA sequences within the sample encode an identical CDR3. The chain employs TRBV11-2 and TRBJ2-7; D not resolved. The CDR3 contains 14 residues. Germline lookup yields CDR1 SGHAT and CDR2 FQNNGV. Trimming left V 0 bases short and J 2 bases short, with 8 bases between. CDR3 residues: CASSLERGPYEQYV. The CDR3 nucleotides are TGTGCCAGCAGCTTAGAGCGTGGGCCCTACGAGCAGTACGTC.

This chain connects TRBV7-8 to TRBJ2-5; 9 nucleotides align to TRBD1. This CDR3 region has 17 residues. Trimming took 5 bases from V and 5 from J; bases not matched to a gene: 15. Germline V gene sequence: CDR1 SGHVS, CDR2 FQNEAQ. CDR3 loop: CASSTPWGQGSWETQYF. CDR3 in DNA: TGTGCCAGCAGCACCCCCTGGGGACAGGGAAGTTGGGAGACCCAGTACTTC. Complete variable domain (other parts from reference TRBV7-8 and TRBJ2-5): GAGVSQSPRYKVAKRGQDVALRCDPISGHVSLFWYQQALGQGPEFLTYFQNEAQLDKSGLPSDRFFAERPEGSVSTLKIQRTQQEDSAVYLCASSTPWGQGSWETQYFGPGTRLLVL.

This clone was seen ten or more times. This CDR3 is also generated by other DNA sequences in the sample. Here the CDR3 DNA reads TGCGCCAGCAGCTTGAGGGGCGGGGCTGAAGCTTTCTTT. Translation gives CASSLRGGAEAFF. V gene TRBV5-1 combines with J gene TRBJ1-1; perhaps TRBD1 as D (5 bases). This CDR3 contains 13 residues. In germline, CDR1 is SGHRS, CDR2 YFSETQ. Trimming took off 1 base at V and 6 bases at J, with 10 bases between the two ends.

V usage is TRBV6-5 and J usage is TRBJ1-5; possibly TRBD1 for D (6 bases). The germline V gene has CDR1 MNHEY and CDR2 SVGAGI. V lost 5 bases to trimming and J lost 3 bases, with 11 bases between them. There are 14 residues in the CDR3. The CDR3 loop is CASSQRDTNQPQHF. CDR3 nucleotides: TGTGCCAGCAGTCAGAGGGACACCAATCAGCCCCAGCATTTT.

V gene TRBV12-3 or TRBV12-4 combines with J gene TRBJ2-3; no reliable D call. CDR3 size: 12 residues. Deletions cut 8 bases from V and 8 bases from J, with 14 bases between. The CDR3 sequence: CASVPAPGTQYF. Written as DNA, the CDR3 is TGTGCCAGCGTCCCTGCCCCCGGTACGCAGTATTTT.

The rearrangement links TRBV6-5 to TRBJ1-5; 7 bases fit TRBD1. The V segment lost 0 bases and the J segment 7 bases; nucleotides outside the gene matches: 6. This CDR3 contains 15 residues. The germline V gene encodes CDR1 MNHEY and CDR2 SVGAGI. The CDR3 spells CASSYSRGLGQPQHF. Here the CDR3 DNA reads TGTGCCAGCAGTTACTCGAGGGGGCTGGGGCAGCCCCAGCATTTT.

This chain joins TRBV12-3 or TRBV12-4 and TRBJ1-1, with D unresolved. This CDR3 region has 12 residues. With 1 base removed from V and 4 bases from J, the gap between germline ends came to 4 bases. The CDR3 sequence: CASSLGATEAFF. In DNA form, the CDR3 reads TGTGCCAGCAGTTTAGGGGCCACTGAAGCTTTCTTT.

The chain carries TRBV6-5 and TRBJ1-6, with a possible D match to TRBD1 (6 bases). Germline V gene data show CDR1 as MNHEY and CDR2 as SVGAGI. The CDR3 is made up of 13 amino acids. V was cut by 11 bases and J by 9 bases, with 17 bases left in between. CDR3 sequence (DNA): TGTGCCTCCATGGGGGGGGCCGGTTCACCCCTCCACTTT. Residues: CASMGGAGSPLHF.

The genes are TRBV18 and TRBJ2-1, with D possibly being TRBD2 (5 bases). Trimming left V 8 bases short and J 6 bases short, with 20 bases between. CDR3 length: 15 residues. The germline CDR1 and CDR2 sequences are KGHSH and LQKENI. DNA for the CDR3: TGTGCCAGCGGCCCTGGGAGCCAAGGAGGCAATGAGCAGTTCTTC. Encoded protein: CASGPGSQGGNEQFF.

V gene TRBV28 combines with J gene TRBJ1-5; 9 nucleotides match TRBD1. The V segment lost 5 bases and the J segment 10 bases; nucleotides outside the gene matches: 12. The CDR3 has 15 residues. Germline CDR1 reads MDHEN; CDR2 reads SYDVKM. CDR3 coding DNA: TGTGCCAGCAGTCGCCTTCCGGGACAGGGTTTCCCCCAGCATTTT. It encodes CASSRLPGQGFPQHF.

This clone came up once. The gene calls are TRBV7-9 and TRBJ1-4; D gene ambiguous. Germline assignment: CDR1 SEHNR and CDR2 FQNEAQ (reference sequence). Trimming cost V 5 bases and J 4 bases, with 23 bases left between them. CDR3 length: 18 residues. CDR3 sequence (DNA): TGTGCCAGCAGCCATCTACCCCCGCTAGCTAGACTTAATGAAAAACTGTTTTTT. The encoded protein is CASSHLPPLARLNEKLFF.

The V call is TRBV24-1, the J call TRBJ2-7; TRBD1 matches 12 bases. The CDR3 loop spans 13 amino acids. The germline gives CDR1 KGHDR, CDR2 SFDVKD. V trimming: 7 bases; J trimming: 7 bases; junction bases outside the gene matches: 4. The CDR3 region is CATRGTGGIEQYF. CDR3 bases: TGTGCCACCAGGGGGACAGGGGGCATTGAGCAGTACTTC.

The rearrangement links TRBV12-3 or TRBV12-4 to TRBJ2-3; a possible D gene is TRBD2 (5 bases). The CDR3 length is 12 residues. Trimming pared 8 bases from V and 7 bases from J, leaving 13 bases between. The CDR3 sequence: CASGSYLNTQYF. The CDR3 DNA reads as TGTGCCAGCGGGAGTTACCTCAATACGCAGTATTTT.